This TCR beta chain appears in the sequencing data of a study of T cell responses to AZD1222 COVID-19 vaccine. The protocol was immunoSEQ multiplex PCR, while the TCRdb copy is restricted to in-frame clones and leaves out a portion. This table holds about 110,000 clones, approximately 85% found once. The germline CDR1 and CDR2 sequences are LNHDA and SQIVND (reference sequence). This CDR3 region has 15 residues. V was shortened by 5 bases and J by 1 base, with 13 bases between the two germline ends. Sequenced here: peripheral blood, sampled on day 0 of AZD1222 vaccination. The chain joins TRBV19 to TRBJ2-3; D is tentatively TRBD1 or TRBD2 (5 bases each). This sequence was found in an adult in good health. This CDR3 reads CASSSPRGGTDTQYF. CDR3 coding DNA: TGTGCCAGTAGTTCTCCTCGGGGCGGCACAGATACGCAGTATTTT.